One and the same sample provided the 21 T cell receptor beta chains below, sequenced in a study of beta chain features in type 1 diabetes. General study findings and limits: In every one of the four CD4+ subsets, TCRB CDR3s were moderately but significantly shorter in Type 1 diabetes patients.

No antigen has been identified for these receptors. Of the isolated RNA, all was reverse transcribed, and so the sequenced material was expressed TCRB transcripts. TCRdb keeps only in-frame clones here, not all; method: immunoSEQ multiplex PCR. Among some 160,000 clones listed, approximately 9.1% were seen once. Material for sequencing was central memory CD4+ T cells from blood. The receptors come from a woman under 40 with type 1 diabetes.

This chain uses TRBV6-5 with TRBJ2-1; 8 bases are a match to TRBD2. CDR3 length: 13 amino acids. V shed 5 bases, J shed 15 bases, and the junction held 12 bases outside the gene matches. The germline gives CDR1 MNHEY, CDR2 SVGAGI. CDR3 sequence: CASSEEIGLAPFF. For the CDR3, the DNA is TGTGCCAGCAGTGAAGAGATCGGACTAGCACCGTTCTTC.

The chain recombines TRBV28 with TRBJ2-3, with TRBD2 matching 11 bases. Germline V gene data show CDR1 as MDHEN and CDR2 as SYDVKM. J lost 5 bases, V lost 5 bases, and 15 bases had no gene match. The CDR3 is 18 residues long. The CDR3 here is CASSPDRTSGRGGDTQYF. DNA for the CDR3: TGTGCCAGCAGTCCTGATCGGACTAGCGGGCGAGGGGGAGATACGCAGTATTTT.

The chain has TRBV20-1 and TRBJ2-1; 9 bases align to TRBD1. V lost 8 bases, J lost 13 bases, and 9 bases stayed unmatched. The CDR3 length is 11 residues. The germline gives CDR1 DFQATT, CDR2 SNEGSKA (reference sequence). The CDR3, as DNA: TGCAGTCCGTTAAGGACAGGGGTACAGTTCTTC. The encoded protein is CSPLRTGVQFF.

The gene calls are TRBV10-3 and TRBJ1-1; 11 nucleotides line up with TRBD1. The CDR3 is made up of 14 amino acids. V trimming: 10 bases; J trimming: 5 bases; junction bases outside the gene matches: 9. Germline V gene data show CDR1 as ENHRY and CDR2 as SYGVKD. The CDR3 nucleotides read TGTGCCACCGGGACAGGGGGGTTGGGGACTGAAGCTTTCTTT. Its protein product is CATGTGGLGTEAFF.

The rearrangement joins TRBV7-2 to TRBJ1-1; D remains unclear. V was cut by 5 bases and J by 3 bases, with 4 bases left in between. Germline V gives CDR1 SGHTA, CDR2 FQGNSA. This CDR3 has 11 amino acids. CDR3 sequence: CASSPYTEAFF. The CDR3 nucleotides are TGTGCCAGCAGCCCGTACACTGAAGCTTTCTTT.

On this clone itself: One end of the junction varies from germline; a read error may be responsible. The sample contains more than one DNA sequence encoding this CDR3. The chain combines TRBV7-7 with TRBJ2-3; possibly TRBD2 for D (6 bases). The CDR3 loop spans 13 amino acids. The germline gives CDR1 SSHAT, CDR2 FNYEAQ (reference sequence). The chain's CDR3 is CASSLAEADTQYF. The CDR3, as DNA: TGTGCTAGCAGCTTAGCGGAGGCAGATACGCAGTATTTT.

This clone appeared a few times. CDR3 residues: CASRPDRDHNEQFF. CDR3 DNA sequence: TGTGCCAGTAGACCAGACAGGGATCACAATGAGCAGTTCTTC. The chain joins TRBV19 to TRBJ2-1; 7 bases align to TRBD1. This CDR3 has 14 residues. Per germline, CDR1 LNHDA and CDR2 SQIVND (reference sequence). The V gene end was trimmed by 6 bases and the J gene end by 5 bases; junction bases not matched to a gene: 7.

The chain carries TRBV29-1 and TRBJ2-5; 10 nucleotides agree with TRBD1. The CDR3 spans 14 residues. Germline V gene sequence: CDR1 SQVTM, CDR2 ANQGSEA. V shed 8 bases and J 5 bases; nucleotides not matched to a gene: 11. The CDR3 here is CSFLRQGAGETQYF. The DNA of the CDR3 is TGCAGCTTTTTGCGACAGGGGGCGGGGGAGACCCAGTACTTC.

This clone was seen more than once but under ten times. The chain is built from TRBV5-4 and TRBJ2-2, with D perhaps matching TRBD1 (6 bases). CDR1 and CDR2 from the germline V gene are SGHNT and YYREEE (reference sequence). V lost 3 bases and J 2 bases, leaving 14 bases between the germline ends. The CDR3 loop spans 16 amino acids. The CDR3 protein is CASSSTGSYNTGELFF. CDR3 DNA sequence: TGTGCCAGCAGCTCCACAGGGTCTTATAACACCGGGGAGCTGTTTTTT. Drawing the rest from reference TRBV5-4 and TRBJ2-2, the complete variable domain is ETGVTQSPTHLIKTRGQQVTLRCSSQSGHNTVSWYQQALGQGPQFIFQYYREEENGRGNFPPRFSGLQFPNYSSELNVNALELDDSALYLCASSSTGSYNTGELFFGEGSRLTVL.

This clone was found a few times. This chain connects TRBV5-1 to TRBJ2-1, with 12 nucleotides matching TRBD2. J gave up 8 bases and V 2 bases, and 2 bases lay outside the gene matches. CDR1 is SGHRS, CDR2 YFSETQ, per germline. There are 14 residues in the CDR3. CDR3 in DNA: TGCGCCAGCAGCTTTCTAGCGGGGGGGGATGAGCAGTTCTTC. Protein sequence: CASSFLAGGDEQFF.

Here the CDR3 reads CASTDPLDNEQFF. The CDR3 coding sequence is TGTGCCAGCACCGACCCCCTAGACAATGAGCAGTTCTTC. The chain uses TRBV27 and TRBJ2-1; D gene ambiguous. Trimming stripped 7 bases from V and 5 bases from J, with 12 bases between. The length of the CDR3 is 13 residues. The germline V gene has CDR1 MNHEY and CDR2 SMNVEV (reference sequence).

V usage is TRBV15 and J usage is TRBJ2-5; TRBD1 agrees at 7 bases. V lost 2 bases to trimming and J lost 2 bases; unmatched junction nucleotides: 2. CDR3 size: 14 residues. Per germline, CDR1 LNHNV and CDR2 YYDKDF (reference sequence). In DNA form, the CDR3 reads TGTGCCACCAGCAGATCGGACAGGCAAGAGACCCAGTACTTC. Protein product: CATSRSDRQETQYF. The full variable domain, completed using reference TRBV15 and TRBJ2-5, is DAMVIQNPRYQVTQFGKPVTLSCSQTLNHNVMYWYQQKSSQAPKLLFHYYDKDFNNEADTPDNFQSRRPNTSFCFLDIRSPGLGDTAMYLCATSRSDRQETQYFGPGTRLLVL.

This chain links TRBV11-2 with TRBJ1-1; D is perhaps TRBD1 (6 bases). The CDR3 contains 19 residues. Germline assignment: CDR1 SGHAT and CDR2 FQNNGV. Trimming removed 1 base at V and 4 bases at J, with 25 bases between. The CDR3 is CASSLGGLRGYFGRTEAFF. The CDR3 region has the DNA TGTGCCAGCAGCTTAGGAGGTCTCAGGGGCTATTTCGGGCGCACTGAAGCTTTCTTT.

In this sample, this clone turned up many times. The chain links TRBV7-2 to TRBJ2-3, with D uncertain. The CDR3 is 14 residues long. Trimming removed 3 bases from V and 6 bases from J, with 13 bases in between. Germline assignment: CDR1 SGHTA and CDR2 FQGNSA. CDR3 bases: TGTGCCAGCAGCTTCACTCGAGAGGTCGATACGCAGTATTTT. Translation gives CASSFTREVDTQYF.

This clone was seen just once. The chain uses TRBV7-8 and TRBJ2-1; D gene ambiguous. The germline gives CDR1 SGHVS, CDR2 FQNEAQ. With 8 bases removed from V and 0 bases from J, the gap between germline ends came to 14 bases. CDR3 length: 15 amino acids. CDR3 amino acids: CASHSRRFSYNEQFF. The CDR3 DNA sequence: TGTGCCAGCCACTCGAGGCGGTTCTCCTACAATGAGCAGTTCTTC.

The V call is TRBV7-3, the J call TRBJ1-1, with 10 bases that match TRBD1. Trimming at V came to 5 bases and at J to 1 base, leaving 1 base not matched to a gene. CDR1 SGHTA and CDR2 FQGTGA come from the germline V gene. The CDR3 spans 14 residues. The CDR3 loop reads CASSRTGGNTEAFF. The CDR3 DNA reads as TGTGCCAGCAGCAGGACAGGGGGGAACACTGAAGCTTTCTTT.

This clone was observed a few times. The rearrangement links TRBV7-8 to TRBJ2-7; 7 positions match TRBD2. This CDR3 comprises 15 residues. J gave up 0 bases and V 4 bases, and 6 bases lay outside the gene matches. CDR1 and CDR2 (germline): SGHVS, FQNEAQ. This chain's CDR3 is CASSSLGDYSYEQYF. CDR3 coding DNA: TGTGCCAGCAGCTCATTGGGGGACTACTCCTACGAGCAGTACTTC.

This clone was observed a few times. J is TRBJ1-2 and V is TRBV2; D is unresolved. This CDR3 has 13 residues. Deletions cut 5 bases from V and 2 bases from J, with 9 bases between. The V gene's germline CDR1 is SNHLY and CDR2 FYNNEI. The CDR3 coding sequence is TGTGCCAGCAGTCCGGAGCCGAACTATGGCTACACCTTC. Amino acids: CASSPEPNYGYTF.

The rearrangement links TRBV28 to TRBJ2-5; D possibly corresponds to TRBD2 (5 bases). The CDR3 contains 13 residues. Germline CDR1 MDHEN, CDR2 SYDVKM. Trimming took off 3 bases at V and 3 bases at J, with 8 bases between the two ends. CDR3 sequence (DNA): TGTGCCAGCAGTTTGGAGGCTAAAGAGACCCAGTACTTC. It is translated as CASSLEAKETQYF.

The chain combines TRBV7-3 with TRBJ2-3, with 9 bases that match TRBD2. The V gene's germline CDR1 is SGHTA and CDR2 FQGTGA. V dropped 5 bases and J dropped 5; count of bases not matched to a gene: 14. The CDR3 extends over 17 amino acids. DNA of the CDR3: TGTGCCAGCAGCCCGGACGGGGTAGCGGGAGTTGGAGATACGCAGTATTTT. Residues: CASSPDGVAGVGDTQYF. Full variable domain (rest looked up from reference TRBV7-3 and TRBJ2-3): GAGVSQTPSNKVTEKGKYVELRCDPISGHTALYWYRQSLGQGPEFLIYFQGTGAADDSGLPNDRFFAVRPEGSVSTLKIQRTERGDSAVYLCASSPDGVAGVGDTQYFGPGTRLTVL.

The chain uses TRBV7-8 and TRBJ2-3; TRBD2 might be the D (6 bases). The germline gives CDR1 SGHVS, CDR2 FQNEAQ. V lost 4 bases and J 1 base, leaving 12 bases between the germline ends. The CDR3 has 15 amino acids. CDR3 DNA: TGTGCCAGCAGCTACGGGCCTAGCGGCACAGATACGCAGTATTTT. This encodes CASSYGPSGTDTQYF.